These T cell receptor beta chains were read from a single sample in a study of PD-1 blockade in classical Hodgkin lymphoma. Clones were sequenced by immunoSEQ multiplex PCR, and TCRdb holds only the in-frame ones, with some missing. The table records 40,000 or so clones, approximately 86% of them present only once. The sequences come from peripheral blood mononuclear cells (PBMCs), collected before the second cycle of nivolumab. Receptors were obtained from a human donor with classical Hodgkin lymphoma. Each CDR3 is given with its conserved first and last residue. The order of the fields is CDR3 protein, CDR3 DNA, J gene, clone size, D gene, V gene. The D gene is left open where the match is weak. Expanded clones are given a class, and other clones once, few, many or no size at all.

CDR3: CASSLTPGSDTGELFF
DNA: TGTGCCAGCAGCTTGACCCCCGGGAGTGACACCGGGGAGCTGTTTTTT
J: TRBJ2-2
size: .
D: .
V: TRBV7-3

CDR3: CASSKDGTATGYEQYF
DNA: TGTGCCAGCAGCAAAGACGGGACAGCTACGGGGTACGAGCAGTACTTC
J: TRBJ2-7
size: .
D: .
V: TRBV21-1

CDR3: CASSLSRVARGSSPLHF
DNA: TGTGCCAGCAGTTTATCGAGGGTCGCCAGGGGGAGCTCACCCCTCCACTTT
J: TRBJ1-6
size: .
D: TRBD1
V: TRBV27

CDR3: CAISEGKLTPEAFF
DNA: TGTGCCATCAGTGAGGGGAAACTGACACCTGAAGCTTTCTTT
J: TRBJ1-1
size: .
D: .
V: TRBV10-3

CDR3: CSVARPGSSYEQYF
DNA: TGCAGCGTTGCGCGGCCCGGGTCATCCTACGAGCAGTACTTC
J: TRBJ2-7
size: .
D: .
V: TRBV29-1

CDR3: CASSWDSYNEQFF
DNA: TGTGCCAGCAGCTGGGACAGTTACAATGAGCAGTTCTTC
J: TRBJ2-1
size: once
D: TRBD1
V: TRBV11-3

CDR3: CSVEVRGQTQYF
DNA: TGCAGCGTTGAAGTCAGGGGACAGACCCAGTACTTC
J: TRBJ2-5
size: .
D: .
V: TRBV29-1

CDR3: CASSAQGTANYGYTF
DNA: TGTGCCAGCAGCGCGCAGGGGACCGCTAACTATGGCTACACCTTC
J: TRBJ1-2
size: .
D: .
V: TRBV7-2

CDR3: CASSKAHQGGSNQPQHF
DNA: TGTGCCAGCAGCAAAGCCCACCAAGGGGGTAGCAATCAGCCCCAGCATTTT
J: TRBJ1-5
size: .
D: .
V: TRBV21-1

CDR3: CASSLRTSGSRVFGQFF
DNA: TGTGCCAGCAGTCTCAGGACTAGCGGGAGTAGAGTCTTTGGGCAGTTCTTC
J: TRBJ2-1
size: .
D: TRBD2
V: TRBV28

CDR3: CASSSGTASGANVLTF
DNA: TGCGCCAGCAGCTCAGGGACGGCCTCTGGGGCCAACGTCCTGACTTTC
J: TRBJ2-6
size: .
D: .
V: TRBV5-1

CDR3: CAIRGDRENTGELFF
DNA: TGTGCCATCAGGGGGGACAGGGAGAACACCGGGGAGCTGTTTTTT
J: TRBJ2-2
size: .
D: TRBD1
V: TRBV10-3

CDR3: CASSGGLDEKLFF
DNA: TGTGCCAGTAGTGGCGGGTTGGATGAAAAACTGTTTTTT
J: TRBJ1-4
size: .
D: .
V: TRBV19

CDR3: CASSLMAGMSNQPQHF
DNA: TGTGCCAGCAGTTTAATGGCAGGGATGAGCAATCAGCCCCAGCATTTT
J: TRBJ1-5
size: once
D: .
V: TRBV27

CDR3: CASSRDRGLNEQFF
DNA: TGTGCCAGCAGTAGGGACAGGGGGCTCAATGAGCAGTTCTTC
J: TRBJ2-1
size: .
D: TRBD1
V: TRBV7-2

CDR3: CASMGRPRNQPQHF
DNA: TGTGCCAGTATGGGGCGTCCCCGCAATCAGCCCCAGCATTTT
J: TRBJ1-5
size: .
D: .
V: TRBV19

CDR3: CSGGQGVNTEAFF
DNA: TGCAGCGGCGGACAGGGAGTGAATACTGAAGCTTTCTTT
J: TRBJ1-1
size: .
D: TRBD1
V: TRBV29-1

CDR3: CASSRAAGQETQYF
DNA: TGTGCCAGCAGTCGAGCAGCAGGGCAAGAGACCCAGTACTTC
J: TRBJ2-5
size: once
D: .
V: TRBV6-5

CDR3: CAISEIQRGDQETQYF
DNA: TGTGCCATCAGTGAGATTCAGCGGGGGGACCAAGAGACCCAGTACTTC
J: TRBJ2-5
size: .
D: TRBD2
V: TRBV10-3

CDR3: CASSGSGGTYNEQFF
DNA: TGTGCCAGCAGCGGTAGCGGGGGGACCTACAATGAGCAGTTCTTC
J: TRBJ2-1
size: .
D: TRBD2
V: TRBV11-2